This T cell receptor beta chain stems from a study of regulatory T cells in long-lasting Graves disease. Overall study context: Patients with persistent Graves' disease had over 5 years of antithyroid drugs and persistent TSH receptor antibodies. Study results and limitations: It is possible that accuracy was reduced by the small size of the sample. There were preferences for TRBV28, TRBJ1-2 and TRBJ2-5 in persistent disease.

Documented time point: persistent/refractory GD, antithyroid drugs over 5 years with positive TRAb. From RNA extracted from PBMCs, the TCR library was made. Each of the patients was recruited from an endocrinology department situated in Xi'an, China. V lost 4 bases and J 7 bases, leaving 16 bases between the germline ends. CDR1 SGHAT and CDR2 FQNNGV come from the germline V gene. The CDR3 covers 14 residues. This clonotype was counted many times. Its antigen remains unknown. Libraries of TCR beta came from iRepertoire HTBI primers plus Arm-PCR of CDR3 regions. Using its own MiXCR run on the multiplex PCR reads, TCRdb lists one record per CDR3 protein. The sample lists some 430,000 distinct CDR3 sequences, about 22% occurring once.

The sequenced sample was peripheral blood mononuclear cells (PBMCs), obtained when the disease was refractory, from a patient treated with antithyroid drugs. This TCR derives from a female donor with Graves disease. This sequence joins TRBV11-2 and TRBJ1-2; TRBD1 is a possible D gene (5 bases). The CDR3: CASSSLGGYLGYTF. Here the CDR3 DNA reads TGTGCCAGCAGCTCCCTGGGGGGGTACCTTGGCTACACCTTC.